Following are 29 T cell receptor beta chains from one sample sequenced in a study of T cells in Graves' hyperthyroidism and ophthalmopathy. The CDR3 regions of TCR beta were amplified from RNA transcripts. Primed by the HTBI set, a first-round RT-PCR was run on the TCR CDR3. From the multiplex PCR reads, TCRdb called clonotypes with MiXCR, one entry per CDR3 protein. In the table there are fewer than 700,000 distinct CDR3 sequences, under 20% of which are singletons. Sequencing used blood. These receptors came from a woman younger than 30 with Graves' ophthalmopathy.

This rearrangement joins TRBV6-1 to TRBJ1-1, with D possibly matching TRBD1 (6 bases). V lost 5 bases to trimming and J lost 3 bases, with 19 bases between them. Germline V gene lookup returns CDR1 MNHNS and CDR2 SASEGT. The CDR3 loop spans 16 amino acids. CDR3 sequence reads: CASSLTLDRSDTEAFF. In DNA, the CDR3 is TGTGCCAGCAGTTTAACACTCGACAGGTCGGACACTGAAGCTTTCTTT.

This clonotype was detected ten times or more. V is TRBV4-3 and J is TRBJ2-3, with D perhaps matching TRBD2 (5 bases). Germline CDR1 LGHNA, CDR2 YSLEER. The CDR3 length is 14 residues. The ends were cut back, 5 bases at V and 5 bases at J, with 14 bases in the middle. CDR3 residues: CASSKNGGVDTQYF. CDR3 nucleotides: TGCGCCAGCAGCAAGAATGGAGGAGTAGATACGCAGTATTTT.

This clonotype was detected ten times or more. This chain links TRBV27 with TRBJ1-5; D is unresolved. This CDR3 contains 15 residues. The germline gives CDR1 MNHEY, CDR2 SMNVEV (reference sequence). Trimming left V 4 bases short and J 0 bases short, with 10 bases between. This CDR3 reads CASSSSAHSNQPQHF. The CDR3, as DNA: TGTGCCAGCAGTTCCAGTGCCCATAGCAATCAGCCCCAGCATTTT.

This clonotype appeared a few times. This chain links TRBV11-3 with TRBJ2-3; D is possibly TRBD2 (6 bases). This CDR3 comprises 15 residues. Germline lookup yields CDR1 SGHNT and CDR2 YENEEA. Between the trimmed V and J ends, which lost 2 bases and 2 bases, there was a span of 11 bases. CDR3 bases: TGTGCCAGCAGCTTAAACGGGGGATCCACAGATACGCAGTATTTT. Its protein is CASSLNGGSTDTQYF.

This clonotype has a handful of counts. The CDR3 loop reads CASSQDVAVGYGYTF. In DNA, the CDR3 is TGTGCCAGCAGCCAAGATGTGGCGGTTGGATATGGCTACACCTTC. The chain carries TRBV4-2 and TRBJ1-2; D unresolved. Germline values: CDR1 LGHNA, CDR2 YNFKEQ. The CDR3 sequence is 15 residues long. Between the trimmed V and J ends, which lost 0 bases and 5 bases, there was a span of 13 bases.

This clonotype was picked up many times. This sequence joins TRBV6-6 and TRBJ1-6, with D perhaps matching TRBD1 (6 bases). The ends were cut back, 0 bases at V and 4 bases at J, with 10 bases in the middle. CDR1 MNHNY and CDR2 SVGAGI come from the germline V gene (reference sequence). The CDR3 covers 16 residues. CDR3 amino acids: CASSYSKGVYNSPLHF. The CDR3 coding sequence is TGTGCCAGCAGTTACTCGAAGGGGGTTTATAATTCACCCCTCCACTTT.

This clonotype was observed a few times. The chain links TRBV6-5 to TRBJ2-2, with 7 bases that match TRBD1. CDR3 length: 16 residues. The V segment lost 2 bases and the J segment 3 bases; nucleotides outside the gene matches: 6. The germline V gene has CDR1 MNHEY and CDR2 SVGAGI. DNA for the CDR3: TGTGCCAGCAGTTACGATGCAGGGGGACACACCGGGGAGCTGTTTTTT. This translates into CASSYDAGGHTGELFF.

The CDR3 bases are TGTGCCAGCAGTTATTTAGCGGGAAAGTCCCATGAGCAGTTCTTC. This translates into CASSYLAGKSHEQFF. The V and J genes are TRBV2 and TRBJ2-1; 8 bases match TRBD2. CDR1 is SNHLY and CDR2 is FYNNEI in the germline V gene. V lost 5 bases to trimming and J lost 8 bases; unmatched junction nucleotides: 11. The CDR3 has 15 residues.

This clonotype was counted ten times or more. This sequence joins TRBV7-8 and TRBJ2-7; D remains ambiguous. Trimming removed 6 bases from V and 0 bases from J, with 21 bases in between. CDR3 length equals 17 residues. Germline assignment: CDR1 SGHVS and CDR2 FQNEAQ. CDR3 DNA: TGTGCCAGCAGGTCACACGGCAGGACGGTGTCCTCCTACGAGCAGTACTTC. It encodes CASRSHGRTVSSYEQYF.

This clonotype was picked up a small number of times. The chain combines TRBV12-3 or TRBV12-4 with TRBJ2-1, with D perhaps matching TRBD1 or TRBD2 (5 bases each). CDR3 length: 16 amino acids. Trimming removed 6 bases from V and 0 bases from J, with 15 bases in between. CDR3 region: CASSPIGGPSYNEQFF. The CDR3 nucleotides are TGTGCCAGCAGCCCAATTGGGGGTCCCTCCTACAATGAGCAGTTCTTC.

This clonotype was counted at least ten times. This rearrangement joins TRBV5-6 to TRBJ2-7, with a possible D match to TRBD1 (6 bases). Between the trimmed V and J ends, which lost 4 bases and 1 base, there was a span of 18 bases. From germline, CDR1 is SGHDT and CDR2 YYEEEE. CDR3 length equals 16 residues. For the CDR3, the DNA is TGTGCCAGCAGCCTTATCCCTACAGGGATTTCCTACGAGCAGTACTTC. Translating gives CASSLIPTGISYEQYF.

The chain is built from TRBV5-4 and TRBJ2-3; 8 nucleotides agree with TRBD1. CDR3 length: 15 residues. V trimming: 4 bases; J trimming: 6 bases; junction bases outside the gene matches: 10. In germline, CDR1 is SGHNT, CDR2 YYREEE (reference sequence). The CDR3 loop reads CASSGRTGMVDTQYF. The CDR3 bases are TGTGCCAGCAGCGGGAGGACAGGGATGGTGGATACGCAGTATTTT.

This clonotype was counted between two and nine times. The V and J genes are TRBV7-9 and TRBJ1-2; a possible D gene is TRBD1 (5 bases). Trimming took 2 bases from V and 0 from J, leaving 10 bases between them. The CDR3 length is 15 residues. Germline CDR1 and CDR2: SEHNR and FQNEAQ (reference sequence). The CDR3 region is CASSLTDKPNYGYTF. The CDR3 region has the DNA TGTGCCAGCAGCTTAACGGACAAACCTAACTATGGCTACACCTTC.

In its sample, this clonotype was seen many times. Just one base apart from a much larger clone, this may be a read error. J is TRBJ2-2 and V is TRBV3-1; D remains ambiguous. Trimming left V 0 bases short and J 6 bases short, with 2 bases between. The CDR3 totals 12 residues. Germline CDR1 and CDR2: LGHDT and YNNKEL (reference sequence). Here the CDR3 DNA reads TGTGCCAGCAGCCAAGATGCCGGGGAGCTGTTTTTT. It specifies CASSQDAGELFF.

The chain is built from TRBV7-9 and TRBJ1-6; D gene unclear. The CDR3 is 14 residues long. From germline, CDR1 is SEHNR and CDR2 FQNEAQ (reference sequence). Trimming left V 5 bases short and J 8 bases short, with 13 bases between. CDR3 DNA sequence: TGTGCCAGCAGCCAAGGTCGCGGGTATTCACCCCTCCACTTT. Its translation: CASSQGRGYSPLHF.

This chain links TRBV7-8 with TRBJ2-2; 7 positions match TRBD1. The CDR3 extends over 15 amino acids. V shed 4 bases and J 4 bases; nucleotides not matched to a gene: 6. Germline V gene lookup returns CDR1 SGHVS and CDR2 FQNEAQ. CDR3 bases: TGTGCCAGCAGCTCCCGACAGGGAGTCACCGGGGAGCTGTTTTTT. Amino acids: CASSSRQGVTGELFF.

This clonotype has ten or more counts. The chain employs TRBV28 and TRBJ2-1, with D tentatively TRBD1 or TRBD2 (5 bases each). The CDR3 contains 14 residues. Trimming cost V 3 bases and J 7 bases, with 13 bases left between them. Germline V gene lookup returns CDR1 MDHEN and CDR2 SYDVKM. The CDR3 spells CASSLGDPRNEQFF. CDR3 sequence (DNA): TGTGCCAGCAGTTTGGGGGACCCCCGGAATGAGCAGTTCTTC.

This clonotype has a handful of counts. The J gene is TRBJ2-1, the V gene TRBV5-1; no clear D gene. Trimming shortened V by 6 bases and J by 2 bases, and 15 bases separated the two germline ends. CDR3 length: 15 amino acids. From germline, CDR1 is SGHRS and CDR2 YFSETQ. The CDR3 loop reads CASNQEQATYNEQFF. CDR3 sequence (DNA): TGCGCCAGCAACCAAGAGCAGGCAACCTACAATGAGCAGTTCTTC.

This clonotype showed up many times. The genes are TRBV12-3 or TRBV12-4 and TRBJ2-1; 8 nucleotides line up with TRBD2. This CDR3 is 12 amino acids long. Trimming removed 6 bases from V and 14 bases from J; junction bases left unmatched: 9. The CDR3 DNA reads as TGTGCCAGCAGCCCAGCGGGGGACGAAGAGTTCTTC. This gives the protein CASSPAGDEEFF.

The table lists this clonotype with many counts. This rearrangement joins TRBV6-2 or TRBV6-3 to TRBJ2-7; 8 bases are a match to TRBD2. This CDR3 has 18 residues. Germline values: CDR1 MNHEY, CDR2 SVGEGT. J was trimmed by 3 bases and V by 0 bases; bases with no gene match: 13. CDR3 loop: CASSYSKVSAGGHYEQYF. DNA for the CDR3: TGTGCCAGCAGTTACTCGAAGGTTAGCGCGGGGGGACACTACGAGCAGTACTTC.

The sample holds a few counts of this clonotype. This CDR3 reads CASSEYEAGDSEQYF. The CDR3 DNA follows: TGTGCCAGCAGTGAATACGAGGCAGGGGACAGCGAGCAGTACTTC. The V call is TRBV25-1, the J call TRBJ2-7; 7 nucleotides agree with TRBD1. J gave up 6 bases and V 0 bases, and 8 bases lay outside the gene matches. Germline V gives CDR1 MGHDK, CDR2 SYGVNS. There are 15 residues in the CDR3.

In its sample, this clonotype was seen a few times. This chain joins TRBV5-1 and TRBJ2-1; 11 bases match TRBD2. There are 15 residues in the CDR3. The V gene end was trimmed by 4 bases and the J gene end by 6 bases; junction bases not matched to a gene: 6. Germline values: CDR1 SGHRS, CDR2 YFSETQ. CDR3 residues: CASSGLAGGLNEQFF. The CDR3 DNA is TGCGCCAGCAGCGGACTAGCGGGCGGACTCAATGAGCAGTTCTTC.

The genes are TRBV30 and TRBJ1-3, with TRBD1 identical over 11 bases. The CDR3 extends over 15 amino acids. Germline lookup yields CDR1 GTSNPN and CDR2 SVGIG (reference sequence). J gave up 4 bases and V 4 bases, and 6 bases lay outside the gene matches. Here the CDR3 DNA reads TGTGCCTGGACCCCGGACAGGGGGCACGGAAACACCATATATTTT. Translated: CAWTPDRGHGNTIYF.

This clonotype was counted many times. The CDR3 protein is CASSFAAGGSGNEQFF. In DNA, the CDR3 is TGTGCCAGCAGCTTTGCAGCGGGGGGGTCGGGTAATGAGCAGTTCTTC. This chain links TRBV7-3 with TRBJ2-1, with TRBD2 identical over 10 bases. Germline V gene lookup returns CDR1 SGHTA and CDR2 FQGTGA. The junction had 9 bases not matched to a gene; V was cut back by 3 bases and J by 7 bases. The CDR3 is 16 residues long.

As DNA, the CDR3 is TGTGCCAGCAGTTACCAGGGGATAAAAACTGAAGCTTTCTTT. This gives the protein CASSYQGIKTEAFF. The rearrangement links TRBV6-9 to TRBJ1-1, with D possibly matching TRBD1 (6 bases). The germline CDR1 and CDR2 sequences are MNHGY and SVAAGI. V was clipped by 3 bases and J by 5 bases, with 13 bases between them. The CDR3 extends over 14 amino acids.

This clonotype came up many times. The rearrangement uses TRBV5-1 and TRBJ2-1, with a possible D match to TRBD1 (5 bases). Germline CDR1 reads SGHRS; CDR2 reads YFSETQ. Between the trimmed V and J ends, which lost 6 bases and 4 bases, there was a span of 14 bases. This CDR3 has 14 residues. This CDR3 reads CASTDVDNYNEQFF. CDR3 nucleotides: TGCGCCAGCACCGACGTGGACAATTACAATGAGCAGTTCTTC.

This clonotype was observed many times. The chain recombines TRBV10-3 with TRBJ1-1; 7 bases match TRBD1. Losses at the gene ends were 3 bases for V and 8 bases for J; bases not matched to a gene: 3. The CDR3 is 12 residues long. The germline CDR1 and CDR2 sequences are ENHRY and SYGVKD. The CDR3: CAISETTGEAFF. CDR3 nucleotide sequence: TGTGCCATCAGTGAAACGACAGGGGAAGCTTTCTTT.

This clonotype was seen many times. The rearrangement links TRBV6-1 to TRBJ1-1, with TRBD1 as a possible D gene (6 bases). The CDR3 extends over 15 amino acids. V was pared by 1 base and J by 1 base, with 10 bases between. CDR1 and CDR2 from the germline V gene are MNHNS and SASEGT. The CDR3 sequence: CASSEDRATNTEAFF. CDR3 bases: TGTGCCAGCAGTGAAGACAGGGCCACGAACACTGAAGCTTTCTTT.

In its sample, this clonotype was seen many times. V gene TRBV6-1 combines with J gene TRBJ2-7; D possibly corresponds to TRBD2 (6 bases). The germline V and J ends were trimmed by 8 bases and 3 bases, with 17 bases remaining between them. Per germline, CDR1 MNHNS and CDR2 SASEGT. The CDR3 totals 14 residues. This CDR3 reads CASQEGAINYEQYF. CDR3 DNA sequence: TGTGCCAGCCAGGAGGGCGCGATAAACTACGAGCAGTACTTC.